Shown below are 20 T cell receptor beta chains from a single sample sequenced in a study of a mutant IDH1 vaccine in newly diagnosed glioma. Their cognate antigens are unknown. Time point denoted: week 5, during vaccination. Vaccination used 300 ug of mutant IDH1 20-mer peptide per dose, with topical imiquimod. Produced via immunoSEQ multiplex PCR; TCRdb's table is partial and in-frame only. The profile covers approximately 38,000 clones, with around 85% appearing a single time and around 1.5% taken by the ten largest. Here the sequenced sample was PBMCs, taken from a glioma patient whose treatment included an IDH1 peptide vaccine. The receptors here all came from a man between 40 and 49 years old with glioma.

V and J are TRBV10-3 and TRBJ2-2; 10 bases align to TRBD1. CDR3 length: 15 amino acids. With 6 bases clipped from V and 4 bases from J, the junction kept 5 bases outside the gene matches. In germline, CDR1 is ENHRY, CDR2 SYGVKD. CDR3 sequence: CAIRPGQGTTGELFF. CDR3 DNA: TGTGCCATCAGGCCGGGACAGGGGACCACCGGGGAGCTGTTTTTT.

As concerns this clone: Other DNA sequences in the same sample also yield this CDR3. V is TRBV14 and J is TRBJ1-1, with a weak D call TRBD1 (5 bases). This CDR3 comprises 13 residues. V lost 2 bases and J lost 3, with 7 bases in between. CDR1 SGHDN and CDR2 FVKESK come from the germline V gene. The CDR3 DNA reads as TGTGCCAGCAGCCAACAGGGTGACACTGAAGCTTTCTTT. Protein: CASSQQGDTEAFF.

V and J are TRBV21-1 and TRBJ2-7; the table's D call, TRBD2, has no DNA check behind it. TRBV21-1 is a pseudogene segment. CDR3 length equals 20 residues. The CDR3 spells CASRLTRSGEPTWHSYEQYF. CDR3 DNA sequence: TGTGCCAGCAGACTTACCCGGTCGGGAGAACCTACATGGCACAGCTACGAGCAGTACTTC.

The chain recombines TRBV6-5 with TRBJ2-2, with 8 nucleotides matching TRBD2. The CDR3 runs 15 residues. The ends lost 6 bases at V and 2 bases at J; junction bases unmatched: 5. CDR1 is MNHEY, CDR2 SVGAGI, per germline. The CDR3 sequence: CASSRTSRNTGELFF. CDR3 nucleotide sequence: TGTGCCAGCAGCAGGACTAGCCGTAACACCGGGGAGCTGTTTTTT.

This clone is termed medium-sized. The chain joins TRBV6-4 to TRBJ2-5, with D possibly being TRBD1 or TRBD2 (5 bases each). This CDR3 spans 15 amino acids. V lost 2 bases, J lost 5 bases, and 15 bases lay in between. Germline CDR1 reads MRHNA; CDR2 reads SNTAGT. The CDR3 here is CASSDQGSPGETQYF. In DNA form, the CDR3 reads TGTGCCAGCAGTGACCAGGGCTCCCCGGGGGAGACCCAGTACTTC.

The chain is built from TRBV4-1 and TRBJ1-1, with D perhaps matching TRBD1 (6 bases). Germline lookup yields CDR1 MGHRA and CDR2 YSYEKL. The CDR3 spans 16 residues. Trimming cost V 3 bases and J 0 bases, with 14 bases left between them. The CDR3 region has the DNA TGCGCCAGCAGCCACGACGGACAGTGGGTGAACACTGAAGCTTTCTTT. It translates to CASSHDGQWVNTEAFF.

The chain couples TRBV9 to TRBJ2-3; 7 bases fit TRBD2. This CDR3 is built from 19 residues. Germline V CDR1 and CDR2: SGDLS, YYNGEE. V dropped 1 base and J dropped 3; count of bases not matched to a gene: 17. CDR3 sequence: CASSVSTLSGRRGTDTQYF. Here the CDR3 DNA reads TGTGCCAGCAGCGTAAGTACCCTTTCCGGGAGGAGAGGTACAGATACGCAGTATTTT.

The chain couples TRBV7-2 to TRBJ2-4; D possibly corresponds to TRBD1 (6 bases). V lost 4 bases, J lost 8 bases, and 9 bases lay in between. The CDR3 is 12 residues long. The germline CDR1 and CDR2 sequences are SGHTA and FQGNSA. In DNA form, the CDR3 reads TGTGCCAGCAGCTCACAGGGATACATTCAGTACTTC. Its translation: CASSSQGYIQYF.

V gene TRBV7-8 combines with J gene TRBJ1-2, with D possibly matching TRBD1 (6 bases). Germline lookup yields CDR1 SGHVS and CDR2 FQNEAQ. Trimming stripped 3 bases from V and 7 bases from J, with 12 bases between. This CDR3 comprises 13 residues. In nucleotides, the CDR3 is TGTGCCAGCAGCTTTAACAGGGACTCTGGCTACACCTTC. It is translated as CASSFNRDSGYTF.

The chain combines TRBV5-5 with TRBJ1-5, with 7 bases identical to TRBD1. The CDR3 loop spans 15 amino acids. J lost 7 bases, V lost 0 bases, and 7 bases had no gene match. Germline CDR1 and CDR2: SGHKS and YYEKEE (reference sequence). CDR3 nucleotides: TGTGCCAGCAGCTTGGAGACAGGGAGGGAGCAGCCCCAGCATTTT. This codes for CASSLETGREQPQHF.

In DNA, the CDR3 is TGTGCCAGCTCACGATCGGAGGTGGACTATGGCTACACCTTC. Translated, it gives CASSRSEVDYGYTF. The V gene is TRBV18, the J gene TRBJ1-2; D is uncertain. Germline V gene sequence: CDR1 KGHSH, CDR2 LQKENI. CDR3 length equals 14 residues. V lost 4 bases, J lost 3 bases, and 12 bases lay in between.

The rearrangement links TRBV11-2 to TRBJ2-7; tentative D call: TRBD1 (6 bases). The CDR3 covers 14 residues. The ends were cut back, 4 bases at V and 7 bases at J, with 17 bases in the middle. Germline V gene lookup returns CDR1 SGHAT and CDR2 FQNNGV. CDR3 in amino acids: CASSSAHSDREQYF. In DNA, the CDR3 is TGTGCCAGCAGCTCAGCCCATTCGGACAGAGAGCAGTACTTC.

In nucleotides, the CDR3 is TGTGCCAGCAGCGCTACAGCCTACGAGCAGTACTTC. Translated, it gives CASSATAYEQYF. The chain links TRBV5-6 to TRBJ2-7; D not certain. Per germline, CDR1 SGHDT and CDR2 YYEEEE. The CDR3 extends over 12 amino acids. The V and J ends lost 4 bases and 2 bases respectively, with 7 bases between them.

This chain uses TRBV10-3 with TRBJ2-3; the D gene is possibly TRBD2 (6 bases). CDR1 and CDR2 from the germline V gene are ENHRY and SYGVKD. This CDR3 comprises 15 residues. Between the trimmed V and J ends, which lost 8 bases and 0 bases, there was a span of 15 bases. CDR3 bases: TGTGCCATCGGGGGGAAAGCGGCTAGCACAGATACGCAGTATTTT. It encodes CAIGGKAASTDTQYF.

V and J are TRBV7-2 and TRBJ1-1; D possibly corresponds to TRBD1 (6 bases). The CDR3 totals 15 residues. Germline CDR1 and CDR2: SGHTA and FQGNSA. Between the trimmed V and J ends, which lost 6 bases and 1 base, there was a span of 15 bases. CDR3 loop: CASSRTARSNTEAFF. In DNA, the CDR3 is TGTGCCAGCAGTAGGACAGCCCGCTCGAACACTGAAGCTTTCTTT. The full variable domain, completed using reference TRBV7-2 and TRBJ1-1, is GAGVSQSPSNKVTEKGKDVELRCDPISGHTALYWYRQSLGQGLEFLIYFQGNSAPDKSGLPSDRFSAERTGGSVSTLTIQRTQQEDSAVYLCASSRTARSNTEAFFGQGTRLTVV.

This chain uses TRBV28 with TRBJ1-5; 9 bases match TRBD1. CDR3 length: 15 amino acids. The V gene end was trimmed by 7 bases and the J gene end by 1 base; junction bases not matched to a gene: 5. Per germline, CDR1 MDHEN and CDR2 SYDVKM. The CDR3 sequence: CASTIQGASNQPQHF. In DNA, the CDR3 is TGTGCCAGCACCATACAGGGGGCCAGCAATCAGCCCCAGCATTTT.

This chain joins TRBV4-2 and TRBJ2-5; a possible D gene is TRBD2 (5 bases). Trimming took 0 bases from V and 0 from J, leaving 8 bases between them. Germline-derived CDR1 and CDR2 are LGHNA and YNFKEQ. The CDR3 length is 15 residues. The CDR3 DNA reads TGTGCCAGCAGCCAAGATGGAGGATACCAAGAGACCCAGTACTTC. Translating gives CASSQDGGYQETQYF.

The chain recombines TRBV19 with TRBJ2-1; 10 nucleotides line up with TRBD2. This CDR3 has 14 residues. The V gene's germline CDR1 is LNHDA and CDR2 SQIVND (reference sequence). V lost 5 bases to trimming and J lost 6 bases; unmatched junction nucleotides: 4. Here the CDR3 DNA reads TGTGCCAGTAGTGAGATAGCGGGAGGCAATGAGCAGTTCTTC. This gives the protein CASSEIAGGNEQFF.

The V and J genes are TRBV7-2 and TRBJ1-5; D call uncertain. Germline CDR1 and CDR2: SGHTA and FQGNSA. The CDR3 contains 14 residues. The V end was cut by 1 base, the J end by 3 bases, with 7 bases between. CDR3 sequence (DNA): TGTGCCAGCAGCTTAGAGTTCTTCAATCAGCCCCAGCATTTT. Translating it yields CASSLEFFNQPQHF.

The chain uses TRBV4-1 and TRBJ2-1; D is perhaps TRBD1 or TRBD2 (5 bases each). CDR1 MGHRA and CDR2 YSYEKL come from the germline V gene. V lost 1 base and J 3 bases, leaving 16 bases between the germline ends. This CDR3 has 17 amino acids. The CDR3 DNA follows: TGCGCCAGCAGCCAAGCCGACCCCGGGACCAGCTACAATGAGCAGTTCTTC. Its protein product is CASSQADPGTSYNEQFF.